This TCR beta chain comes out of a study of blood T cell repertoires in COVID-19. Study-level background: Spain, Italy and the United States supplied samples that represented acute and convalescent COVID-19. Sources were T cells, B-cell-depleted T cells, or PBMCs; the material itself was cDNA or gDNA.

Trimming left V 5 bases short and J 0 bases short, with 11 bases between. The CDR3 has 15 amino acids. Germline V gene data show CDR1 as MGHDK and CDR2 as SYGVNS. TCRdb's copy holds only in-frame clones and misses some; the assay was immunoSEQ multiplex PCR. Found here are roughly 38,000 clones, 90% of them singletons; the top ten hold about 25%. The origin of this receptor is a man aged 55 to 70 with active or convalescent COVID-19. The genes are TRBV25-1 and TRBJ2-1; unclear D gene. The sequencing sample was made of peripheral blood. CDR3 sequence (DNA): TGTGCCAGCAGTAAAAGCGAATACTCCTACAATGAGCAGTTCTTC. Translated: CASSKSEYSYNEQFF. The whole variable domain, remainder taken from reference TRBV25-1 and TRBJ2-1, is EADIYQTPRYLVIGTGKKITLECSQTMGHDKMYWYQQDPGMELHLIHYSYGVNSTEKGDLSSESTVSRIRTEHFPLTLESARPSHTSQYLCASSKSEYSYNEQFFGPGTRLTVL.